This T cell receptor beta chain is drawn from a study of cytomegalovirus exposure and HLA in healthy donors (dated by TCRdb to 2017 to 2019). About the full investigation: An earlier analysis of more than 550 of the donors reported 276 Gb of sequence data and around 100 million unique TCR beta sequences obtained from 150 million to 200 million T cells. Roughly 320 gigabases of sequencing data and 70 million to 100 million unique TCR sequences made up an early release that covered 500 to 650 HLA-typed donors. Of the roughly 410 genotyped donors, approximately 80% were placed in the genetic ancestry cluster associated with self-reported Caucasian donors. The study aimed to test whether cataloging public T cell receptors could reveal signatures of past pathogen exposure. The T cell repertoires of about 700 subjects were profiled by immunosequencing and related to cytomegalovirus serostatus. Besides the first cohort of some 670 subjects, a separate validation cohort made up of 90 to 150 different subjects was used. High-throughput TCR immunosequencing, statistical association of individual TCRs with disease status, and machine learning were combined to predict cytomegalovirus infection status. To study patterns of TCR occurrence, a later analysis re-analyzed previously published TCR beta repertoires from several hundred donors and added high-resolution HLA genotyping. In the later analysis, no new phenotypic data were used to find candidate immune exposures; instead, reliance was placed on TCR beta sequences and their occurrence across donors. In an earlier analysis of 550 to 700 of the donors, high-throughput TCR beta sequencing was used to judge whether each TCR beta V gene segment behaved as functional or pseudogenic. Alongside the repertoire data, information on donor age, sex, ethnicity and CMV serostatus was compiled. A later genetic analysis used genome-wide SNP genotypes for about 65% of the roughly 700 donors, treating that subset as a discovery cohort. Every repertoire in the discovery cohort had been generated on one and the same sequencing platform. Both class I and class II loci were covered by HLA typing, at four-digit resolution. Typing coverage varied by locus: roughly 629-640 donors for A, B, C, DRB1 and DQB1; roughly 560 for DQA1; 606 for DPA1; about 450 for DPB1. Roughly five DR-DQ haplotypes were handled as single units for association and clustering because linkage in the cohort was strong. On average, around 240,000 unique TCR beta nucleotide sequences were sequenced per donor among about 400 genotyped donors of the cohort, with roughly 18% of those sequences being non-productive. What the study reported, not specific to this receptor: According to a later genetic analysis, donors in an Asian-associated ancestry cluster had fewer N-insertions in productive TCRs than the approximately 690-donor mean. The authors suggested that the approach could potentially be extended to other disease states and immunological phenotypes. This cohort had only TCR beta chains sequenced, and the lack of alpha or paired-chain data limited which features could be detected. Most CMV-associated TCR beta chains appeared to be HLA-restricted in a later analysis, and the HLA associations seemed to be driven largely by CMV exposure. A cluster of highly shared sequence variants was judged likely to be a technical artifact of the sequencing pipeline. Across donors, most TCR sequences were observed very rarely, whereas some public TCRs were present in many individuals. Fewer than 20 rarely observed V segments, including chromosome 9 orphons, were excluded from the earlier analysis of approximately 600 of the donors because counts were too low. Linkage disequilibrium might explain the correlated functional status among segregating V segments, but an unknown experimental factor could not be ruled out. A further reported finding was that TCR beta sequences accurately predicted the HLA-A and HLA-B alleles for most subjects in the first cohort. Immune exposure information for the cohort was limited to CMV serostatus. A few of the identified cytomegalovirus-associated TCR beta chains were confirmed in vitro to be specific for cytomegalovirus antigens. Because the 87-base-pair reads could not distinguish some IMGT-functional V segments, including TRBV6-2 and TRBV6-3, those segments were excluded. When HLA alleles, especially DR and DQ, strongly co-occurred, TCR associations were difficult to assign to individual alleles. In a later analysis, TCR association rates were found to vary across HLA loci, with the most associated TCRs seen for DRB1 alleles and the fewest for HLA-C alleles. In an earlier analysis of under 600 of the donors, most TCR beta V segments were observed in productive rearrangements about 87% or about 30% of the time, broadly matching IMGT annotations. A later genetic analysis associated a missense DCLRE1C variant with V-gene and J-gene trimming of TCR beta chains, and an independent cohort replicated the association. A later analysis reported that several top co-occurrence clusters appeared linked to parvovirus B19, influenza, CMV and Epstein-Barr virus. Because HLA typing was missing for some donors at each locus, association tests included only the typed subset. The presence/absence analyses assumed that sequencing depth was roughly uniform across donors, and that assumption may not be true. The classifier was reported to diagnose cytomegalovirus status with high specificity and sensitivity in both the original and validation cohorts. In a later analysis, HLA-associated TCR beta chains were found to be more clonally expanded and to have lower generation probabilities than equally common non-associated chains. Specific HLA alleles were associated with roughly 17,000 TCR beta sequences at a false discovery rate of 0.05 in a later analysis. The study gave a list of 150 to 200 TCR beta chains associated with cytomegalovirus.

This clone was detected only a few times. Its antigen has not been determined. No base quality values were provided; no much bigger clone lies one nucleotide off. Preparation of the library involved the immunoSEQ multiplex PCR assay. For the multiplex PCR, a mixture combining 60 forward primers for TCR Vbeta segments and 13 reverse primers for TCR Jbeta segments was used. Amplification of the CDR3 region of rearranged TCR beta genes was performed with a multiplex PCR assay on genomic DNA. On the Illumina HiSeq System, the amplified TCR beta libraries were sequenced as 87-base-pair reads. The source study handled its data this way. A later analysis counted 65 million to 90 million unique TCR beta chains across the 650 to 800 repertoires, and some 12 million of these chains were shared by at least two donors. To remove PCR and sequencing errors, raw reads were error-corrected and collapsed into unique sequences using a nearest-neighbor algorithm that merged closely related sequences. To assign V, D and J gene segments, CDR3 sequences were aligned to IMGT reference sequences. For a sequence to be retained, a match of at least six nucleotides to both a V gene segment and a J gene segment was required. A rearrangement counted as productive if the CDR3 had no stop codons and remained in frame with V and J, and every other rearrangement counted as non-productive. CDR3 was defined by IMGT convention, running from the second conserved V-encoded cysteine to the conserved J-encoded phenylalanine. The earlier analysis of about 640 of the donors excluded any sequence lacking an unambiguous match to a single V gene segment. In an earlier analysis of several hundred of the donors, V segments were called functional above 56.7% productive rearrangements and were called segregating when the between-donor standard deviation exceeded 5%. To diagnose cytomegalovirus status from the catalog of TCR beta chain sequences, a statistical classification framework was built. V and J gene assignment, in a later analysis, came from comparing TCR nucleotide sequences with IMGT/GENE-DB human TR gene sequences. The TCRdist pipeline was used in a later analysis to assign CDR3 sequences and most-parsimonious VDJ recombination scenarios. A later analysis defined each TCR beta chain by its CDR3 amino acid sequence plus V-gene family, and excluded reads lacking a unique V-gene family. To address suspected cross-contamination and a sequencing artifact, a later analysis removed 592 highly shared, low-generation-probability nucleotide sequences. A later analysis calculated a clonal expansion index for each public chain from normalized within-repertoire ranks of inferred template counts. In a later analysis, generation probabilities were computed with a VDJ recombination model fitted to out-of-frame rearrangements, and the resulting probabilities were checked against IGoR. In a later analysis, TCR-TCR, TCR-HLA and TCR-CMV co-occurrence was scored with hypergeometric tests, and a repertoire-size bias correction was applied to TCR pairs. False discovery rates were estimated in a later analysis by permuting HLA or CMV assignments 20 times. A later analysis grouped co-occurring TCRs with DBSCAN, adding TCRdist sequence similarity when clustering within HLA-allele-positive subsets. Co-occurrence clustering excluded repertoires with fewer than 30,000 or more than 120,000 public chains, plus five with anomalous nucleotide sharing. In its TCRdb copy, this immuneACCESS table keeps in-frame sequences only and misses some clones. Where compared with another copy, unresolved V genes explain less than half of these, and the others have no known cause. That table gives V, J and clone size, and the DNA gave D and trimming. Counted in this sample were 90,000 to 150,000 clones; less than 80% of them appeared once. Clones ranked in the top ten supply 9.5% to 13% of the sample.

The cohort comprised 666 healthy bone marrow donors. All cohort members were sampled while nominally healthy, although unrecorded immune exposures were likely present. The donor was CMV seropositive and belonged to the group of 250 to 350 seropositive cohort members. Each donor provided a peripheral blood sample, and peripheral blood mononuclear cells were used for TCR beta sequencing. The Qiagen DNeasy Blood Extraction Kit was used to extract genomic DNA from the blood cell samples. The CDR3 covers 15 residues, taking in both the cysteine and the phenylalanine. Of all the DNA, just the CDR3 is kept, 45 bases in frame from base 1. A distance of 20 bases separates the germline ends of V and J, which lose 5 bases and 6 bases respectively. The germline V gene specifies MDHEN as CDR1 and SYDVKM as CDR2.

The sequence derives from a woman between 50 and 59 years old in good health and CMV-seropositive. The receptor chain draws on TRBV28 and TRBJ2-7; the D segment could be TRBD2, given 6 matching bases. Material: PBMCs. Here the CDR3 is given as CASSPAPEGAGEQYF. The DNA is TGTGCCAGCAGTCCCGCCCCCGAAGGAGCGGGCGAGCAGTACTTC. Reference TRBV28 and TRBJ2-7 proteins supply the regions before and after the CDR3; the full variable domain is: DVKVTQSSRYLVKRTGEKVFLECVQDMDHENMFWYRQDPGLGLRLIYFSYDVKMKEKGDIPEGYSVSREKKERFSLILESASTNQTSMYLCASSPAPEGAGEQYFGPGTRLTVT.